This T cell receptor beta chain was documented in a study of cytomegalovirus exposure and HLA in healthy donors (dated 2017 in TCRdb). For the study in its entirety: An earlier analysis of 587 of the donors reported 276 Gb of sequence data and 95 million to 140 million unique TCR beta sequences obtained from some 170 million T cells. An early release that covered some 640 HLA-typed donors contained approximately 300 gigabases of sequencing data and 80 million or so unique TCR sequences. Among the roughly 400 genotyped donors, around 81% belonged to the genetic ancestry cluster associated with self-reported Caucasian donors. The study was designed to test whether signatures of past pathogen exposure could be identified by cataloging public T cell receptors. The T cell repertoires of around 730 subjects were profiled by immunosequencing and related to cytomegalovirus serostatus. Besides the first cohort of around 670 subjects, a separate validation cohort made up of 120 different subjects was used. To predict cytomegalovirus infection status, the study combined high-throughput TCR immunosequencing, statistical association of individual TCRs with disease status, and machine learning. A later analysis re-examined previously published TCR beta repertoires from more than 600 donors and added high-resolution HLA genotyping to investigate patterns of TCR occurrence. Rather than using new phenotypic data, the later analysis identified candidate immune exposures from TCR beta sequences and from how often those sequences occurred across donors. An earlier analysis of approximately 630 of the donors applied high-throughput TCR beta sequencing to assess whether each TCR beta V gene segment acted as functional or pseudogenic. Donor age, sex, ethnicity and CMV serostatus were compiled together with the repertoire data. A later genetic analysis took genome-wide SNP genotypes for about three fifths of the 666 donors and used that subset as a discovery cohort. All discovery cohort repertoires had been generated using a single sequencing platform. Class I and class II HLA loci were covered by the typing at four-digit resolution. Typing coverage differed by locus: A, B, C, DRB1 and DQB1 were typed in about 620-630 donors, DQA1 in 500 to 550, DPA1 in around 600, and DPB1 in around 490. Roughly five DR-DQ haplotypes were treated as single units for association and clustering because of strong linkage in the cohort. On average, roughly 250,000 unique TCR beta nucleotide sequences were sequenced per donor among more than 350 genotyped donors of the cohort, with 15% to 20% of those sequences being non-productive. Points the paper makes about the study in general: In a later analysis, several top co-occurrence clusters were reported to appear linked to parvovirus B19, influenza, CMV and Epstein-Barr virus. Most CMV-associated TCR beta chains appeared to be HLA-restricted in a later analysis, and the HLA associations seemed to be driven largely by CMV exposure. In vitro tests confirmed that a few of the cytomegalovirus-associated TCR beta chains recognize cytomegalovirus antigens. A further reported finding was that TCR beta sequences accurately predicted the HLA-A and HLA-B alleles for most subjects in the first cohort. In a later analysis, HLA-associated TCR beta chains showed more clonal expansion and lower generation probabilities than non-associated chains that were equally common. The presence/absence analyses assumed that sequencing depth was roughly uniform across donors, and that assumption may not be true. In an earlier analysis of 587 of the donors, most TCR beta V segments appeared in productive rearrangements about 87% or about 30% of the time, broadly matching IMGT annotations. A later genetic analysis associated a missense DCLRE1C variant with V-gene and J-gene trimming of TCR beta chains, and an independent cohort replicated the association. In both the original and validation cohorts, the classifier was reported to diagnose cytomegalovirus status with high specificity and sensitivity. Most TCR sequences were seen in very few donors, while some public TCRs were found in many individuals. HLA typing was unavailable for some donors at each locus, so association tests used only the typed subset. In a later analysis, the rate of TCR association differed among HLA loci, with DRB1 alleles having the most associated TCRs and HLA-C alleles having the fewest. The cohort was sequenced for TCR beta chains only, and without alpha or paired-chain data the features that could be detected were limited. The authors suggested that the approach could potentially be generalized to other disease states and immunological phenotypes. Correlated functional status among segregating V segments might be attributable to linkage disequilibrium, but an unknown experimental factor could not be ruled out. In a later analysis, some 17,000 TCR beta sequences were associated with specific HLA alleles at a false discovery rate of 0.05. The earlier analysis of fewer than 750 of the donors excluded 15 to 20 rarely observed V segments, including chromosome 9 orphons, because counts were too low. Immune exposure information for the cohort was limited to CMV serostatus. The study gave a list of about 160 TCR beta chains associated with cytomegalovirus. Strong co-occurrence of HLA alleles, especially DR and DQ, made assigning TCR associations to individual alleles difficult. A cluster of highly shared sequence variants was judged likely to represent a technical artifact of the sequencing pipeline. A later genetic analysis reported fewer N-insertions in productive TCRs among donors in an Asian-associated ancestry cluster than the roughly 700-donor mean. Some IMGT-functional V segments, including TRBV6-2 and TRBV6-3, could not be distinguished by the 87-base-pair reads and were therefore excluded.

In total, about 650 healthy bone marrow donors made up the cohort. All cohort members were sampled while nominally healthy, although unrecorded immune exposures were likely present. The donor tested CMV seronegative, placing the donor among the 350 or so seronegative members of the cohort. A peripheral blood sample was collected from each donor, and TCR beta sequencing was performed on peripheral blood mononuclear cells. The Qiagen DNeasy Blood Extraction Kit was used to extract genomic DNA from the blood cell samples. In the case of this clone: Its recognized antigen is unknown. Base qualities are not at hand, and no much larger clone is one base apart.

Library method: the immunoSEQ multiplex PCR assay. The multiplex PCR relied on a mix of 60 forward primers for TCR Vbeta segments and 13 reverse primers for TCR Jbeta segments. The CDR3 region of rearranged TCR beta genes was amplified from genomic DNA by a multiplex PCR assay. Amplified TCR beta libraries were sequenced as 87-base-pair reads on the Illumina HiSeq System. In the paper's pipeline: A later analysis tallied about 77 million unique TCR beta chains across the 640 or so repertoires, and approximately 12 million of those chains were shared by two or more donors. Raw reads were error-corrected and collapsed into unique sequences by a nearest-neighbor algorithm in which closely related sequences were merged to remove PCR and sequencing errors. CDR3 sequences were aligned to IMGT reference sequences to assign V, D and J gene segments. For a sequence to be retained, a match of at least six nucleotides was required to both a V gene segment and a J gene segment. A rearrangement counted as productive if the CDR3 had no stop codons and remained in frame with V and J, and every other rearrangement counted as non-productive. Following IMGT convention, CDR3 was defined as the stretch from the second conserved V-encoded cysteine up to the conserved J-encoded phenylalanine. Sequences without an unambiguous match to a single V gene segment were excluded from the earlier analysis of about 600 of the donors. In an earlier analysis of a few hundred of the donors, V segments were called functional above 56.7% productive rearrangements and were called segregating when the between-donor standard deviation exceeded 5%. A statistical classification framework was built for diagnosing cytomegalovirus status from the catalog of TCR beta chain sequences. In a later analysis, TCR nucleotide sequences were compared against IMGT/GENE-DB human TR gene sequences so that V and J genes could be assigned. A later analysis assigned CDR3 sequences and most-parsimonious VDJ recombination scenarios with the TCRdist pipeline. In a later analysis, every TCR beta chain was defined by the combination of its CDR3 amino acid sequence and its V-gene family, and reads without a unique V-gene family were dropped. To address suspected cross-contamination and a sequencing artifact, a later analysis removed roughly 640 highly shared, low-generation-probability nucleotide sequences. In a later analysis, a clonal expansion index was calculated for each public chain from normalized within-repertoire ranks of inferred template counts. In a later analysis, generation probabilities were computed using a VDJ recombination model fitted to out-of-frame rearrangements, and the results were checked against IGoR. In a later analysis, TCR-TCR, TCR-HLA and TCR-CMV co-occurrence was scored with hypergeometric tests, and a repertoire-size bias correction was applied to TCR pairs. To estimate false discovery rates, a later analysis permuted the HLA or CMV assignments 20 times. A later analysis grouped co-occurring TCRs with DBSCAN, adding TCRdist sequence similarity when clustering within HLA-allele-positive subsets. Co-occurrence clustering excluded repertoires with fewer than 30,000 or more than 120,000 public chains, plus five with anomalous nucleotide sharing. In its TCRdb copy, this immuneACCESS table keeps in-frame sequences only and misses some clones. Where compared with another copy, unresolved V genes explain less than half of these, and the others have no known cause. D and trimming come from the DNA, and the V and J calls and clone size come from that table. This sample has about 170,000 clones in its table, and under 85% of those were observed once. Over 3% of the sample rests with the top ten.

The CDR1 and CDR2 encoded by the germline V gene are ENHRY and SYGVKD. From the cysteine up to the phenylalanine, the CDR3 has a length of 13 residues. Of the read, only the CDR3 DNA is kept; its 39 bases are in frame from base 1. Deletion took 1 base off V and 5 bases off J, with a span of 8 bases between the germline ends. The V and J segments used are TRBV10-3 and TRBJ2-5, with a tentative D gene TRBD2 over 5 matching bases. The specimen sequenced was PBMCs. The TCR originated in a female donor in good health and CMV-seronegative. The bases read TGTGCCATCAGTGAGTTAGCGATGGAGACCCAGTACTTC. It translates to CAISELAMETQYF.